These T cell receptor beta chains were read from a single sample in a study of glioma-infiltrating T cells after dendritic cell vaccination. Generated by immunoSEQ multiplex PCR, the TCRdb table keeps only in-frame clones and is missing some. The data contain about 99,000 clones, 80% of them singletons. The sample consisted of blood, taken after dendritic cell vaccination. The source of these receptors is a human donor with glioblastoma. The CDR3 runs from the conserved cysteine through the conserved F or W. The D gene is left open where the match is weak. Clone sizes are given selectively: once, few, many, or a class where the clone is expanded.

CDR3 DNA: TGTGCCAGCAGCACAGATAGTAATAGCAATCAGCCCCAGCATTTT
CDR3 protein: CASSTDSNSNQPQHF
V gene: TRBV2
D gene: -
J gene: TRBJ1-5
clone size: once

CDR3 DNA: TGTGCCAGCTCCCCACAGGTCGCGGAAGGAGGCTACACCTTC
CDR3 protein: CASSPQVAEGGYTF
V gene: TRBV9
D gene: -
J gene: TRBJ1-2
clone size: once

CDR3 DNA: TGTGCCACCAGCAGAGGGGACAGGGGGCTCAATCAGCCCCAGCATTTT
CDR3 protein: CATSRGDRGLNQPQHF
V gene: TRBV15
D gene: TRBD1
J gene: TRBJ1-5
clone size: once

CDR3 DNA: TGTGCCAGCAGCACTAGCGGGAGGGTCTCAGATACGCAGTATTTT
CDR3 protein: CASSTSGRVSDTQYF
V gene: TRBV7-6
D gene: TRBD2
J gene: TRBJ2-3
clone size: -

CDR3 DNA: TGTGCCTGGAAGAGGGACACAGATACGCAGTATTTT
CDR3 protein: CAWKRDTDTQYF
V gene: TRBV30
D gene: -
J gene: TRBJ2-3
clone size: once

CDR3 DNA: TGTGCCAGCTCACCACCGACTAGCTTGGAGACCCAGTACTTC
CDR3 protein: CASSPPTSLETQYF
V gene: TRBV18
D gene: TRBD2
J gene: TRBJ2-5
clone size: -

CDR3 DNA: TGTGCCAGCAGCTATACAGGGGGCAATCAGCCCCAGCATTTT
CDR3 protein: CASSYTGGNQPQHF
V gene: TRBV7-9
D gene: TRBD1
J gene: TRBJ1-5
clone size: -

CDR3 DNA: TGTGCCAGCAGCGTAGTTGGAGGAGGGGTCCAGTACTTC
CDR3 protein: CASSVVGGGVQYF
V gene: TRBV9
D gene: -
J gene: TRBJ2-5
clone size: -

CDR3 DNA: TGTGCCAGCAGCGACTCGTTGCGGGGAAAGACAGATACGCAGTATTTT
CDR3 protein: CASSDSLRGKTDTQYF
V gene: TRBV9
D gene: -
J gene: TRBJ2-3
clone size: -

CDR3 DNA: TGCGCCAGCAGCCAAGATCCGGGGACAGGGGTAAACTATGGCTACACCTTC
CDR3 protein: CASSQDPGTGVNYGYTF
V gene: TRBV4-1
D gene: TRBD1
J gene: TRBJ1-2
clone size: -

CDR3 DNA: TGTGCCAGCAGTTTATGGACCTTGACAGGGGACGGTCAGACCGGGGAGCTGTTTTTT
CDR3 protein: CASSLWTLTGDGQTGELFF
V gene: TRBV28
D gene: TRBD1
J gene: TRBJ2-2
clone size: -

CDR3 DNA: TGTGCCAGCAGCTTTCCGTGGAGTGAAGCTTTCTTT
CDR3 protein: CASSFPWSEAFF
V gene: TRBV7-8
D gene: -
J gene: TRBJ1-1
clone size: -

CDR3 DNA: TGTGCCAGCAACCAGGACAGTGGCAGCTCCTACAATGAGCAGTTCTTC
CDR3 protein: CASNQDSGSSYNEQFF
V gene: TRBV2
D gene: -
J gene: TRBJ2-1
clone size: -

CDR3 DNA: TGTGCCAGCAGTGGACAGGAAGACTATGGCTACACCTTC
CDR3 protein: CASSGQEDYGYTF
V gene: TRBV2
D gene: -
J gene: TRBJ1-2
clone size: -

CDR3 DNA: TGTGCCAGCAGTTTGACTCAGAGCTCCTACAATGAGCAGTTCTTC
CDR3 protein: CASSLTQSSYNEQFF
V gene: TRBV27
D gene: -
J gene: TRBJ2-1
clone size: -

CDR3 DNA: TGTGCCATCAGTGCCCCGGGACTGAGCTCCTACGAGCAGTACTTC
CDR3 protein: CAISAPGLSSYEQYF
V gene: TRBV10-3
D gene: -
J gene: TRBJ2-7
clone size: -

CDR3 DNA: TGTGCCAGCAGCTTCCTAACAGGGGAAGGTTTCGAGCAGTACTTC
CDR3 protein: CASSFLTGEGFEQYF
V gene: TRBV7-8
D gene: TRBD1
J gene: TRBJ2-7
clone size: few

CDR3 DNA: TGTGCCAGCTCACCAGGACGGGACTACGGCGAGCAGTACTTC
CDR3 protein: CASSPGRDYGEQYF
V gene: TRBV18
D gene: TRBD2
J gene: TRBJ2-7
clone size: once

CDR3 DNA: TGTGCCAGCAGTCACAAAGGACAGATCAACACTGAAGCTTTCTTT
CDR3 protein: CASSHKGQINTEAFF
V gene: TRBV6-5
D gene: -
J gene: TRBJ1-1
clone size: -

CDR3 DNA: TGTGCCACCTCCGGACAGTATCAGCCCCAGCATTTT
CDR3 protein: CATSGQYQPQHF
V gene: TRBV28
D gene: -
J gene: TRBJ1-5
clone size: once

CDR3 DNA: TGTGCCAGCAGCTTGACTAGCGGGAGCACAGATACGCAGTATTTT
CDR3 protein: CASSLTSGSTDTQYF
V gene: TRBV5-4
D gene: TRBD2
J gene: TRBJ2-3
clone size: -

CDR3 DNA: TGTGCCACCAGCTTACATAATAATCAGCCCCAGCATTTT
CDR3 protein: CATSLHNNQPQHF
V gene: TRBV15
D gene: -
J gene: TRBJ1-5
clone size: -

CDR3 DNA: TGTGCCAGCAGCTTGTGGGGCGGGAGGGCCTACGAGCAGTACTTC
CDR3 protein: CASSLWGGRAYEQYF
V gene: TRBV5-5
D gene: TRBD2
J gene: TRBJ2-7
clone size: -

CDR3 DNA: TGCGCCAGCAGCTCCGACTCGCGTTTAAGCACAGATACGCAGTATTTT
CDR3 protein: CASSSDSRLSTDTQYF
V gene: TRBV5-1
D gene: -
J gene: TRBJ2-3
clone size: -

CDR3 DNA: TGTGCCATCAGTTGGGCGGAGGACACAGATACGCAGTATTTT
CDR3 protein: CAISWAEDTDTQYF
V gene: TRBV10-3
D gene: -
J gene: TRBJ2-3
clone size: few

CDR3 DNA: TGTGCCAGCAGTTCGGGGAGCTCCTACAATGAGCAGTTCTTC
CDR3 protein: CASSSGSSYNEQFF
V gene: TRBV6-5
D gene: -
J gene: TRBJ2-1
clone size: -

CDR3 DNA: TGCATGGGCGGGAGCACAGATACGCAGTATTTT
CDR3 protein: CMGGSTDTQYF
V gene: TRBV20-1
D gene: -
J gene: TRBJ2-3
clone size: -

CDR3 DNA: TGTGCCAGTAGTAGACAGGGCGGGACTCAGCCCCAGCATTTT
CDR3 protein: CASSRQGGTQPQHF
V gene: TRBV19
D gene: TRBD1
J gene: TRBJ1-5
clone size: -

CDR3 DNA: TGTGCCAGCAGCCCTGGCAGATATCAGCCCCAGCATTTT
CDR3 protein: CASSPGRYQPQHF
V gene: TRBV16
D gene: -
J gene: TRBJ1-5
clone size: -

CDR3 DNA: TGTGCCAGCAGTTTTCTACCAGGGGGTAGAAACACCATATATTTT
CDR3 protein: CASSFLPGGRNTIYF
V gene: TRBV6-5
D gene: TRBD1
J gene: TRBJ1-3
clone size: -

CDR3 DNA: TGCGCCAGCAGCCTTATTGACAGTAATGAGCAGTTCTTC
CDR3 protein: CASSLIDSNEQFF
V gene: TRBV5-1
D gene: -
J gene: TRBJ2-1
clone size: -

CDR3 DNA: TGTGCCTGGAGTAGCGGGGGGGGTAACTATGGCTACACCTTC
CDR3 protein: CAWSSGGGNYGYTF
V gene: TRBV30
D gene: -
J gene: TRBJ1-2
clone size: -

CDR3 DNA: TGCGCCAGCAGCTTCCGGGGTTCAGATACGCAGTATTTT
CDR3 protein: CASSFRGSDTQYF
V gene: TRBV5-1
D gene: -
J gene: TRBJ2-3
clone size: -

CDR3 DNA: TGTGCCTGGACCACCCCTCCCCGGGGGGTGGGGGCTATGAACACTGAAGCTTTCTTT
CDR3 protein: CAWTTPPRGVGAMNTEAFF
V gene: TRBV30
D gene: -
J gene: TRBJ1-1
clone size: -

CDR3 DNA: TGTGCCAGCAGCTTTTCCGCGACAGGATACAATGAGCAGTTCTTC
CDR3 protein: CASSFSATGYNEQFF
V gene: TRBV5-6
D gene: -
J gene: TRBJ2-1
clone size: -

CDR3 DNA: TGTGCCAGCAGCCAAGGCGGGGCCAACTATGGCTACACCTTC
CDR3 protein: CASSQGGANYGYTF
V gene: TRBV4-2
D gene: -
J gene: TRBJ1-2
clone size: -

CDR3 DNA: TGTGCCAGCAGCGTCAGGCAGAAGGCAGATACGCAGTATTTT
CDR3 protein: CASSVRQKADTQYF
V gene: TRBV9
D gene: -
J gene: TRBJ2-3
clone size: -

CDR3 DNA: TGTGCCAGCAGCTTATATAGAGGGTTTCCTGTCTCCTACGAGCAGTACTTC
CDR3 protein: CASSLYRGFPVSYEQYF
V gene: TRBV7-2
D gene: -
J gene: TRBJ2-7
clone size: -

CDR3 DNA: TGTGCCAGCAGCGCCACAGGGAGCGGTCAGCCCCAGCATTTT
CDR3 protein: CASSATGSGQPQHF
V gene: TRBV5-6
D gene: -
J gene: TRBJ1-5
clone size: -

CDR3 DNA: TGTGCCAGCGTGATCATTGAGAGACAGGGTAAAAATGAGCAGTTCTTC
CDR3 protein: CASVIIERQGKNEQFF
V gene: TRBV2
D gene: TRBD1
J gene: TRBJ2-1
clone size: -

CDR3 DNA: TGTGCCAGCAGCTTTGGGCCAGGGGGAAACACTGAAGCTTTCTTT
CDR3 protein: CASSFGPGGNTEAFF
V gene: TRBV5-4
D gene: TRBD1
J gene: TRBJ1-1
clone size: -

CDR3 DNA: TGCGCCAGCAGCTTAGTTCAGGGGGCGGGAGCTTTCTTT
CDR3 protein: CASSLVQGAGAFF
V gene: TRBV5-1
D gene: TRBD1
J gene: TRBJ1-1
clone size: -

CDR3 DNA: TGTGCCAGCTCACCACTACAGAACACTGAAGCTTTCTTT
CDR3 protein: CASSPLQNTEAFF
V gene: TRBV18
D gene: -
J gene: TRBJ1-1
clone size: -

CDR3 DNA: TGTGCCAGCAGCCGCCGCGACACGAACACCGGGGAGCTGTTTTTT
CDR3 protein: CASSRRDTNTGELFF
V gene: TRBV11-1
D gene: -
J gene: TRBJ2-2
clone size: -

CDR3 DNA: TGTGCCAGTAGTTTCCTGAGCTCTGGAAACACCATATATTTT
CDR3 protein: CASSFLSSGNTIYF
V gene: TRBV19
D gene: -
J gene: TRBJ1-3
clone size: -

CDR3 DNA: TGTGCCAGCAGCTTAATAGCGGGGGGAGCAGATACGCAGTATTTT
CDR3 protein: CASSLIAGGADTQYF
V gene: TRBV7-6
D gene: TRBD2
J gene: TRBJ2-3
clone size: -

CDR3 DNA: TGCAGTGCTAGAGTATACACTGAAGCTTTCTTT
CDR3 protein: CSARVYTEAFF
V gene: TRBV20-1
D gene: -
J gene: TRBJ1-1
clone size: -

CDR3 DNA: TGTGCCAGCAGCGGACCAAGACTAGCGGGGAACAATGAGCAGTTCTTC
CDR3 protein: CASSGPRLAGNNEQFF
V gene: TRBV9
D gene: TRBD2
J gene: TRBJ2-1
clone size: -

CDR3 DNA: TGCGCCAGCAGCTTGAGAGGCACAGATACGCAGTATTTT
CDR3 protein: CASSLRGTDTQYF
V gene: TRBV5-1
D gene: -
J gene: TRBJ2-3
clone size: -

CDR3 DNA: TGTGCCAGCAGCTCGACAGGGGTTTATGACGAGCAGTACTTC
CDR3 protein: CASSSTGVYDEQYF
V gene: TRBV5-8
D gene: TRBD1
J gene: TRBJ2-7
clone size: -

CDR3 DNA: TGTGCCAGCTCACCACGGGCAGATAACTATGGCTACACCTTC
CDR3 protein: CASSPRADNYGYTF
V gene: TRBV18
D gene: -
J gene: TRBJ1-2
clone size: -

CDR3 DNA: TGTGCCAGCAGCGTAGCGGGAGGGCCCATTGGTGAGCAGTTCTTC
CDR3 protein: CASSVAGGPIGEQFF
V gene: TRBV9
D gene: TRBD2
J gene: TRBJ2-1
clone size: -

CDR3 DNA: TGTGCCAGCAGGGGACAGCTCAATCAGCCCCAGCATTTT
CDR3 protein: CASRGQLNQPQHF
V gene: TRBV2
D gene: TRBD1
J gene: TRBJ1-5
clone size: -